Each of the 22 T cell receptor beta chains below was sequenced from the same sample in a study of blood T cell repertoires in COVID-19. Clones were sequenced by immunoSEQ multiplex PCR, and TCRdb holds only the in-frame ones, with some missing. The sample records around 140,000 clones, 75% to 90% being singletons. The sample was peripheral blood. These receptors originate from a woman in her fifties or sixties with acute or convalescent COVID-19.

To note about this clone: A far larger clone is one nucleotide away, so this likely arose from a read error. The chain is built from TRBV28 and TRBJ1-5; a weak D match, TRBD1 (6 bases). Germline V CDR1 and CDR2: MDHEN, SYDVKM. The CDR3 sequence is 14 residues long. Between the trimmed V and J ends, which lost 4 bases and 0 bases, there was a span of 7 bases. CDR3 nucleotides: TGTGCCAGCAGTTGGACAGATAGCAATCAGCCCCAGCATTTT. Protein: CASSWTDSNQPQHF.

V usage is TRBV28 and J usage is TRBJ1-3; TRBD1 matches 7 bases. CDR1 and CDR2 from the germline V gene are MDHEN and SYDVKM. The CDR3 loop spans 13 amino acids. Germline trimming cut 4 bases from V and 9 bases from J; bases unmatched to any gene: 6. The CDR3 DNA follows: TGTGCCAGCAGTTGGACAGGCCTGGGCACCATATATTTT. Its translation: CASSWTGLGTIYF.

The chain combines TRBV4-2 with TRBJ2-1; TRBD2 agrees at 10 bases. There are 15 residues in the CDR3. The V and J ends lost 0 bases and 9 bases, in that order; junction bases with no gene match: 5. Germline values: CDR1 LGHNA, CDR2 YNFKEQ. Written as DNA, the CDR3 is TGTGCCAGCAGCCAAGATAGGCTAGCGGGGGCTGAGCAGTTCTTC. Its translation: CASSQDRLAGAEQFF.

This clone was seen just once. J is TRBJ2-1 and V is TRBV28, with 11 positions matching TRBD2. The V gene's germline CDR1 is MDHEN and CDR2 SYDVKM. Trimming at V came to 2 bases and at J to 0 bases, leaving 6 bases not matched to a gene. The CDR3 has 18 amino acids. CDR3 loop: CASSLLAGGPSSYNEQFF. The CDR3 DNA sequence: TGTGCCAGCAGTTTACTAGCGGGGGGCCCGAGCTCCTACAATGAGCAGTTCTTC.

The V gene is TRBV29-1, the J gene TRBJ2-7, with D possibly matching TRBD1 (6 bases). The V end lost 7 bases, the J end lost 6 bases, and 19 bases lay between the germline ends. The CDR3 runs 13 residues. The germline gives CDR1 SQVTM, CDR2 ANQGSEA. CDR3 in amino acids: CSAGVPSPGEQYF. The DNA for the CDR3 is TGCAGCGCAGGGGTCCCCTCTCCTGGCGAGCAGTACTTC.

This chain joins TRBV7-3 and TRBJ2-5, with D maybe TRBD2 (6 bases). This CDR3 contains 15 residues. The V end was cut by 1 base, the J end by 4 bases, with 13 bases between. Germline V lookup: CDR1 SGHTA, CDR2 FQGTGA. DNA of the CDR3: TGTGCCAGCAGCTTAAGTGGCAGGAGGGGAGAGACCCAGTACTTC. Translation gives CASSLSGRRGETQYF.

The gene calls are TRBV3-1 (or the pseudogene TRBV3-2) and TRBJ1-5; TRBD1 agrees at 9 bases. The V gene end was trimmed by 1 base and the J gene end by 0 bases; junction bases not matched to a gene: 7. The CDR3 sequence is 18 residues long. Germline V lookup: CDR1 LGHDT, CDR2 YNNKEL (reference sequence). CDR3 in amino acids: CASSQGRTGAYSNQPQHF. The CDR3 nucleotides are TGTGCCAGCAGCCAAGGGAGGACAGGGGCTTATAGCAATCAGCCCCAGCATTTT.

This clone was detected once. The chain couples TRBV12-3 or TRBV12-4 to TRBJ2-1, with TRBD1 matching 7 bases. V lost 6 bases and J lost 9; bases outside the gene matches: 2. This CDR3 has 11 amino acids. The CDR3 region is CASRDRLEQFF. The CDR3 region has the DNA TGTGCCAGCAGGGACAGGCTTGAGCAGTTCTTC.

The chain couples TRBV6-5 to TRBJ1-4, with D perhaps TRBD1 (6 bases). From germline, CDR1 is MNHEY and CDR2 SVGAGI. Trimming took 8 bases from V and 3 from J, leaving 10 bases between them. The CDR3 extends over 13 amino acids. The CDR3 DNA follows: TGTGCCAGCCGGGACATGCCTAATGAAAAACTGTTTTTT. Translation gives CASRDMPNEKLFF.

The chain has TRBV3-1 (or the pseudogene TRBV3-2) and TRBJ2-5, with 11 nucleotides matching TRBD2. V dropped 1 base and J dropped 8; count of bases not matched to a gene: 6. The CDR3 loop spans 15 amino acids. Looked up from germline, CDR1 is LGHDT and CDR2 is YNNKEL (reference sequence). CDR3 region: CASSQAASGGSTQYF. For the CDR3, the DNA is TGTGCCAGCAGCCAAGCGGCTAGCGGGGGGAGTACCCAGTACTTC.

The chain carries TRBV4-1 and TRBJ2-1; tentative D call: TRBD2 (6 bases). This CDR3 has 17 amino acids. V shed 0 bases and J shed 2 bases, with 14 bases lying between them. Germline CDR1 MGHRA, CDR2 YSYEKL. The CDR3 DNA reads TGCGCCAGCAGCCAAGACCGTGCCGGGAGTGCCTACAATGAGCAGTTCTTC. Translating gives CASSQDRAGSAYNEQFF.

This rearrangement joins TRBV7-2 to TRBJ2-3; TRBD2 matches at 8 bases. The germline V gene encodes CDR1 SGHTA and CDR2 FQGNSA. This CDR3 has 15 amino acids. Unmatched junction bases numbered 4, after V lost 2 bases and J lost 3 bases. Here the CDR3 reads CASSLFGGGTDTQYF. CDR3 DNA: TGTGCCAGCAGCTTATTCGGGGGGGGGACAGATACGCAGTATTTT.

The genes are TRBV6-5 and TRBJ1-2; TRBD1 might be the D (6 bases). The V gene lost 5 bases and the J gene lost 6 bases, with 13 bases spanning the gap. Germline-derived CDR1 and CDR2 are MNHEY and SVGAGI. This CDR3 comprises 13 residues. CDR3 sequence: CASSPGVYDGYTF. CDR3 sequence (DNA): TGTGCCAGCAGTCCAGGGGTTTACGATGGCTACACCTTC.

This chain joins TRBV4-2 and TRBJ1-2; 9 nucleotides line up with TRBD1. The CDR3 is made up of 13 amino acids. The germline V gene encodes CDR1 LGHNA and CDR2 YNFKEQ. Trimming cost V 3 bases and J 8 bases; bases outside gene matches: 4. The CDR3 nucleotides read TGTGCCAGCAGCCAGGGGACAGGGACGGGCTACACCTTC. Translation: CASSQGTGTGYTF.

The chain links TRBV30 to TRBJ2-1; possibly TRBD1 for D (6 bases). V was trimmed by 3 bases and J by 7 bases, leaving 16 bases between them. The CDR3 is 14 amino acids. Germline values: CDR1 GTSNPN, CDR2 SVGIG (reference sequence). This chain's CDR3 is CAWSIMGTGNEQFF. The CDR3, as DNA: TGTGCCTGGAGCATAATGGGAACAGGGAATGAGCAGTTCTTC.

CDR3 residues: CASSRQFSGNTIYF. CDR3 coding DNA: TGTGCCAGCAGCCGACAGTTCTCTGGAAACACCATATATTTT. The genes are TRBV14 and TRBJ1-3; maybe TRBD1 (5 bases). Between the trimmed V and J ends, which lost 4 bases and 0 bases, there was a span of 7 bases. The CDR3 totals 14 residues. Germline V gene data show CDR1 as SGHDN and CDR2 as FVKESK.

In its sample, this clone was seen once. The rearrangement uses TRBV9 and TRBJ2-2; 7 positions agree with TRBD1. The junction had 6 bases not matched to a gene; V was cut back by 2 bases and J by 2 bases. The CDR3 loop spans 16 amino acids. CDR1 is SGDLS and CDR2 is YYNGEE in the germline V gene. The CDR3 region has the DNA TGTGCCAGCAGCGTTCCGGGACAGACAAACACCGGGGAGCTGTTTTTT. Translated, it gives CASSVPGQTNTGELFF.

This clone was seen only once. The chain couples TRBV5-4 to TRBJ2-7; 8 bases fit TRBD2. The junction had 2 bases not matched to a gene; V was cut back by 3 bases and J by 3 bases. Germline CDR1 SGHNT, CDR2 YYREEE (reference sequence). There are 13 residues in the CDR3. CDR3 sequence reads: CASSSRGGYEQYF. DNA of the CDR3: TGTGCCAGCAGCTCCCGGGGGGGCTACGAGCAGTACTTC. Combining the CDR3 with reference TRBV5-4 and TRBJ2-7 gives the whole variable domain ETGVTQSPTHLIKTRGQQVTLRCSSQSGHNTVSWYQQALGQGPQFIFQYYREEENGRGNFPPRFSGLQFPNYSSELNVNALELDDSALYLCASSSRGGYEQYFGPGTRLTVT.

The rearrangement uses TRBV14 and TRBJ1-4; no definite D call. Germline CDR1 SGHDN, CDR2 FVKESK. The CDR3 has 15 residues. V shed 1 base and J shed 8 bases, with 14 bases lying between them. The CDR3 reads CASSQAAAVTEKLFF. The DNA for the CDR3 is TGTGCCAGCAGCCAAGCAGCGGCAGTAACGGAAAAACTGTTTTTT.

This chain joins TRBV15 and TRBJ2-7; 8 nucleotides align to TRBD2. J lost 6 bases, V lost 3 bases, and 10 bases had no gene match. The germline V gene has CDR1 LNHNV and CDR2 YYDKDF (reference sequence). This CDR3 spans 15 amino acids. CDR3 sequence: CATSSHGAGGGEQYF. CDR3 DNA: TGTGCCACCAGCAGCCACGGGGCGGGAGGCGGCGAGCAGTACTTC.

Here the CDR3 reads CASSVSAPTSGPTRQFF. The CDR3 nucleotides are TGTGCCAGCAGCGTATCCGCTCCAACTAGCGGCCCTACGAGGCAGTTCTTC. This chain joins TRBV9 and TRBJ2-1; TRBD2 matches at 8 bases. The V and J ends lost 1 base and 12 bases, in that order; junction bases with no gene match: 18. Germline V gene lookup returns CDR1 SGDLS and CDR2 YYNGEE. This CDR3 has 17 amino acids.

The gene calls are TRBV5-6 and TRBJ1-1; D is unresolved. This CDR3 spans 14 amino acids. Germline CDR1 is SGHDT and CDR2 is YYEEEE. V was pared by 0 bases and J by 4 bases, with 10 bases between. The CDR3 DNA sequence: TGTGCCAGCAGCTTGGGATGGGAGACCACTGAAGCTTTCTTT. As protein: CASSLGWETTEAFF.